A selection of T cell receptor beta chains follows, all from one sample in a study of cytomegalovirus exposure and HLA in healthy donors. Here immunoSEQ multiplex PCR was the method, and the copy in TCRdb shows in-frame clones only, minus some. Of 65,000 to 70,000 clones in the sample, roughly nine tenths are singletons; the top ten hold around 10%. Sequencing was carried out using PBMCs. These receptors all stem from a woman between 25 and 40 years old in good health and CMV-seropositive. The CDR3 runs from the conserved cysteine through the conserved F or W. The D gene is left open where the match is weak. Clone size is not always given. Where it is, it says once, few, many or a class for expanded clones.

NA	TRBJ2-1	TRBV19	NA	TGTGCCACCCGCGGGCTGTTGGGAAATGAGCAGTTCTTC	CATRGLLGNEQFF
TRBD2	TRBJ2-7	TRBV4-1	NA	TGCGCCAGCAGCGCCCAACCGGGACTAGCGGGAGTAGTGTCCTACGAGCAGTACTTC	CASSAQPGLAGVVSYEQYF
TRBD2	TRBJ2-7	TRBV28	NA	TGTGCCAGCTGGCTAGCGGGAGCTCGGGAGCAGTACTTC	CASWLAGAREQYF
TRBD1	TRBJ1-4	TRBV19	NA	TGTGCCAGTAGCAGACCTCCGGGACAGGGGAGTGGGGGAAAACTGTTTTTT	CASSRPPGQGSGGKLFF
NA	TRBJ2-7	TRBV9	NA	TGTGCCAGCAGCAAGGACGAACGGGGCTACGAGCAGTACTTC	CASSKDERGYEQYF
NA	TRBJ1-2	TRBV5-4	once	TGTGCCAGCAGCCTCGACAGGTCCTCAAGTTTGGGCGGCTACACCTTC	CASSLDRSSSLGGYTF
TRBD1	TRBJ2-7	TRBV10-1	NA	TGCGCCAGCAGTGAAGGGGACAGGGGGCTCTACGAGCAGTACTTC	CASSEGDRGLYEQYF
NA	TRBJ2-1	TRBV7-2	NA	TGTGCCAGCAGCCCTCGGCACACACCCAGGGGTGAGCAGTTCTTC	CASSPRHTPRGEQFF
NA	TRBJ2-3	TRBV4-2	NA	TGTGCCAGCAGCCAAACCGGTAGGGCAGGGGGGAGAGAATGGACGCAGTATTTT	CASSQTGRAGGREWTQYF
TRBD1	TRBJ1-2	TRBV18	NA	TGTGCCAGCTCACCTCAGGAGGGGGCGCGTGGCTACACCTTC	CASSPQEGARGYTF
NA	TRBJ1-5	TRBV6-1	once	TGTGCCAGCAGTGAAAACTTTGTAAATCAGCCCCAGCATTTT	CASSENFVNQPQHF